Presented here are 4 T cell receptor beta chains from one specimen sequenced in a study of vaccination effects on CD4 cells after COVID-19. Antigens for these TCRs are unknown. Clones were sequenced by immunoSEQ multiplex PCR, and TCRdb holds only the in-frame ones, with some missing. The sample has roughly 70,000 clones, roughly 73% seen once. Antigen-specific CD4+ T cell clonotypes were called by their expansion after viral peptide-pool culture in ViraFEST. Subsequent to 10 days of culture, CD4+ T cells were isolated. The person had PCR-confirmed SARS-CoV-2 infection between March and December 2020. Sequenced here: CD4+ T cells from PBMCs cultured with HIV peptides, sampled before COVID-19 vaccination. Subset denoted: HIV-1 Nef peptide pool negative control/reference culture. The receptors shown here come from a human donor who had a prior SARS-CoV-2 infection.

V is TRBV6-5 and J is TRBJ1-2, with a tentative D call TRBD1 (6 bases). Germline V lookup: CDR1 MNHEY, CDR2 SVGAGI. V was cut by 0 bases and J by 2 bases, with 7 bases left in between. The CDR3 length is 14 residues. The CDR3 is CASSYSGGNYGYTF. CDR3 bases: TGTGCCAGCAGTTACTCAGGGGGAAACTATGGCTACACCTTC.

The chain recombines TRBV5-1 with TRBJ1-6; 7 bases are a match to TRBD1. The germline CDR1 and CDR2 sequences are SGHRS and YFSETQ. This CDR3 contains 15 residues. J gave up 7 bases and V 4 bases, and 8 bases lay outside the gene matches. The CDR3 region has the DNA TGCGCCAGCAGCCCCGGGGACAGCGGGAATTCACCCCTCCACTTT. It specifies CASSPGDSGNSPLHF.

This clone was seen a handful of times. The V call is TRBV30, the J call TRBJ2-1, with D tentatively TRBD1 (5 bases). Per germline, CDR1 GTSNPN and CDR2 SVGIG (reference sequence). CDR3 length: 14 amino acids. The V and J ends lost 3 bases and 0 bases respectively, with 9 bases between them. CDR3 nucleotides: TGTGCCTGGAGCAAGACAGACTCCTACAATGAGCAGTTCTTC. Translating gives CAWSKTDSYNEQFF.

This clone came up a few times. The chain is built from TRBV9 and TRBJ2-3; D not resolved. Per the germline V gene, CDR1 is SGDLS and CDR2 is YYNGEE. V shed 4 bases and J shed 2 bases, with 14 bases lying between them. The CDR3 length is 15 residues. This CDR3 reads CASSPSVGITDTQYF. The CDR3 DNA sequence: TGTGCCAGCAGCCCTTCAGTGGGAATCACAGATACGCAGTATTTT.